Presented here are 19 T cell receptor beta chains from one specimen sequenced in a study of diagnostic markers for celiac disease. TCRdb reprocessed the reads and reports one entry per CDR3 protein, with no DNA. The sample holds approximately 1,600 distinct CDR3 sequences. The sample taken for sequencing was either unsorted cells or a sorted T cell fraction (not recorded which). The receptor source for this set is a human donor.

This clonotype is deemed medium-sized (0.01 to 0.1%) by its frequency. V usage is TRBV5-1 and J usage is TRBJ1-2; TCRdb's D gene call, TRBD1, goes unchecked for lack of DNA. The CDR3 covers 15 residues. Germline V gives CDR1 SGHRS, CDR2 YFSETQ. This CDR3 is CASSPLGGSAGYYTF.

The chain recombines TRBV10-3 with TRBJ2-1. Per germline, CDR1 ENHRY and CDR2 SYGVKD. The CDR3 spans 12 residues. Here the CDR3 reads CAISESGNEQFF.

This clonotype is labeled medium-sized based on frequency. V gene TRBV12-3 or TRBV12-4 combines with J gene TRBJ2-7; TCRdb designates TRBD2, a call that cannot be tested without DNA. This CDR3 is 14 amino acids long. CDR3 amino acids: CASSLGSSGFGQYF.

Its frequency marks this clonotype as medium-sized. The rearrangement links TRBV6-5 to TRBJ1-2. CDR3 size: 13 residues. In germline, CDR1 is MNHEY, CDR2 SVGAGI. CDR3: CASSYVFNYGYTF.

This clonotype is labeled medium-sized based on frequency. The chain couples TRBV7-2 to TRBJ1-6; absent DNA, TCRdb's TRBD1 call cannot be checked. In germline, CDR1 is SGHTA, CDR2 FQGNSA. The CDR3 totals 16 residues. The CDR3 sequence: CASSLDLSGGRSPLHF.

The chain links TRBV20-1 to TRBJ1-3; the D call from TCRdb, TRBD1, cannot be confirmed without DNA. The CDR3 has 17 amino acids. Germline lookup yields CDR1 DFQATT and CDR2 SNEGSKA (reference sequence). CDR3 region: CSARARRERTSGNTIYF.

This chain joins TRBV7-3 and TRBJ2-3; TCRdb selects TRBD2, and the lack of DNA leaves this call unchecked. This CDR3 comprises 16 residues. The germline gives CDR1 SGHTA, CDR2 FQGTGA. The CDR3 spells CASSLSSGSNTDTQYF.

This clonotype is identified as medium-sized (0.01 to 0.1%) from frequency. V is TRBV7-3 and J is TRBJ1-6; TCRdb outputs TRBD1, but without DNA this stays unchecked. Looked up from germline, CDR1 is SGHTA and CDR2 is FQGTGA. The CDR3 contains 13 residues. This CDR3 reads CASSTDRDSPLHF. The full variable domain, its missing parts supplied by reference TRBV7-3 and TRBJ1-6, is GAGVSQTPSNKVTEKGKYVELRCDPISGHTALYWYRQSLGQGPEFLIYFQGTGAADDSGLPNDRFFAVRPEGSVSTLKIQRTERGDSAVYLCASSTDRDSPLHFGNGTRLTVT.

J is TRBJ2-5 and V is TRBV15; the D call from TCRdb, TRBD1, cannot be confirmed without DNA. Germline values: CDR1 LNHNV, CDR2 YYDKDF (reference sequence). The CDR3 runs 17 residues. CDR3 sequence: CATSRGIMTGEGETQYF.

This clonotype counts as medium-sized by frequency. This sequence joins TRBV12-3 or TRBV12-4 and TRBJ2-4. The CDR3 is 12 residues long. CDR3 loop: CASSSSNRIQYF.

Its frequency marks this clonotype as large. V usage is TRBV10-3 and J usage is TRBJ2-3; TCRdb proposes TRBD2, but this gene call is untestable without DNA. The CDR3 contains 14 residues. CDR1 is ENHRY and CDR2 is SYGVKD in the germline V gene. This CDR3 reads CAIRTSGSTDTQYF.

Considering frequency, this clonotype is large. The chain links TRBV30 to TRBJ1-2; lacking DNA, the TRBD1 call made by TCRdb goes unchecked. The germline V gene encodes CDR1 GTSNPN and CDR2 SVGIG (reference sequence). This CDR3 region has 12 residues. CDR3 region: CAWGTGVYGYTF.

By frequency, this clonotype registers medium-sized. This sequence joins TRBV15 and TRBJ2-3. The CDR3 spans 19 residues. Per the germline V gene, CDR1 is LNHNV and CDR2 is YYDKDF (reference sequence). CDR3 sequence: CATSSGGIVGGTSQDTQYF.

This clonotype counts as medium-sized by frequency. The CDR3 protein is CATSEATSSSYNEQFF. The chain couples TRBV24-1 to TRBJ2-1. The CDR3 covers 16 residues. The V gene's germline CDR1 is KGHDR and CDR2 SFDVKD.

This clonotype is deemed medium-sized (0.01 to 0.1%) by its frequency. This chain's CDR3 is CASSARGFHEQYF. The J gene is TRBJ2-7, the V gene TRBV7-9. Germline-derived CDR1 and CDR2 are SEHNR and FQNEAQ (reference sequence). The CDR3 covers 13 residues. Supplemented by reference TRBV7-9 and TRBJ2-7, the full variable domain reads DTGVSQNPRHKITKRGQNVTFRCDPISEHNRLYWYRQTLGQGPEFLTYFQNEAQLEKSRLLSDRFSAERPKGSFSTLEIQRTEQGDSAMYLCASSARGFHEQYFGPGTRLTVT.

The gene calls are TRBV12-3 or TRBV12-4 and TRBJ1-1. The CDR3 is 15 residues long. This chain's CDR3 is CASSLVQGSNTEAFF.

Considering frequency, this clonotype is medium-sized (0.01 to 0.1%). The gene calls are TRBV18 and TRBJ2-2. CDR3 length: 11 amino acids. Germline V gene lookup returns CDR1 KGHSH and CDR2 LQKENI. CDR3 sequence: CASQLTGELFF.

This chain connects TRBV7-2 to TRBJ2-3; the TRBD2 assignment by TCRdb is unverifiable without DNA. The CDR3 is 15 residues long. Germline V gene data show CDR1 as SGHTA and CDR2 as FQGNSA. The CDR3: CASSLRALGGDTQYF.

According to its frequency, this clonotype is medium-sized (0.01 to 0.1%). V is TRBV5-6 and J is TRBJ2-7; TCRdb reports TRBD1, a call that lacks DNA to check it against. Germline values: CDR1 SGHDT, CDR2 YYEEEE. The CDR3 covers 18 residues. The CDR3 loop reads CASSLELARTDPTYEQYF.